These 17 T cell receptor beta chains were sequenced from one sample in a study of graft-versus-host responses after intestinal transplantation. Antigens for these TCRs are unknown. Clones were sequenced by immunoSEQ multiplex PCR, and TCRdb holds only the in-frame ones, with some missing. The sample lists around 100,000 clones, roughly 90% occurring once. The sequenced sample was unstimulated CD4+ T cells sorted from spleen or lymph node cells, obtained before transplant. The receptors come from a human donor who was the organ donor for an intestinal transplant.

The CDR3 reads CASSIGTAYGYTF. CDR3 DNA sequence: TGTGCCAGCAGCATCGGGACGGCATATGGCTACACCTTC. This chain links TRBV9 with TRBJ1-2, with a tentative D call TRBD1 (5 bases). Germline loops: CDR1 SGDLS, CDR2 YYNGEE. This CDR3 region has 13 residues. The V end was cut by 4 bases, the J end by 5 bases, with 12 bases between.

The CDR3: CASSRGGGGEAFF. CDR3 nucleotides: TGCGCCAGCAGCCGTGGGGGGGGCGGCGAAGCTTTCTTT. The rearrangement uses TRBV5-1 and TRBJ1-1, with D possibly being TRBD1 (6 bases). Germline CDR1 is SGHRS and CDR2 is YFSETQ. Trimming removed 4 bases from V and 8 bases from J, with 15 bases in between. The CDR3 has 13 residues.

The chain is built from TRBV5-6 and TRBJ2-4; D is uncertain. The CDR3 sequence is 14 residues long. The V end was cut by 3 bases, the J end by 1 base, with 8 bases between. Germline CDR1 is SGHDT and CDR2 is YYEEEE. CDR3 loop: CASSYSGAKNIQYF. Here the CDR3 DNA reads TGTGCCAGCAGCTATTCCGGGGCCAAAAACATTCAGTACTTC.

CDR3 nucleotides: TGTGCCAGCAGTGGGACTAGCGGGGGCACAGATACGCAGTATTTT. It encodes CASSGTSGGTDTQYF. This rearrangement joins TRBV6-4 to TRBJ2-3; 12 nucleotides agree with TRBD2. With 4 bases clipped from V and 1 base from J, the junction kept 0 bases outside the gene matches. Germline V gene lookup returns CDR1 MRHNA and CDR2 SNTAGT. This CDR3 comprises 15 residues.

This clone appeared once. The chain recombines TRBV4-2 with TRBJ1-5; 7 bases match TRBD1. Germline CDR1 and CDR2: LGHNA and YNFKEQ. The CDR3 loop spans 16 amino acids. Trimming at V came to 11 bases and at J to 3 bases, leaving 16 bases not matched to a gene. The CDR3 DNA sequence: TGTGCCCTCGAATACAGGGTGGGGACAGACAATCAGCCCCAGCATTTT. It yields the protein CALEYRVGTDNQPQHF.

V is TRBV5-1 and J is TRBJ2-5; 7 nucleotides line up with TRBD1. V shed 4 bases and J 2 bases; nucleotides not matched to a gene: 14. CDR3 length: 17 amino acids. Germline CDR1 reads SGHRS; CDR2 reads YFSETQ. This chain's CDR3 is CASSHNALGTAQETQYF. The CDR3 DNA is TGCGCCAGCAGCCACAACGCTTTGGGGACAGCTCAAGAGACCCAGTACTTC.

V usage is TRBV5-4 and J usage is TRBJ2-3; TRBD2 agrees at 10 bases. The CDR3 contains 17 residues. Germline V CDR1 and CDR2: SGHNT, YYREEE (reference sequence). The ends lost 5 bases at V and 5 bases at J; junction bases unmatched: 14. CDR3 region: CASRTQQLAGRLDTQYF. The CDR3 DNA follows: TGTGCCAGCAGGACACAACAACTAGCGGGGCGGCTAGATACGCAGTATTTT. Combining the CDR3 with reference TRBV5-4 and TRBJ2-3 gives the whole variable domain ETGVTQSPTHLIKTRGQQVTLRCSSQSGHNTVSWYQQALGQGPQFIFQYYREEENGRGNFPPRFSGLQFPNYSSELNVNALELDDSALYLCASRTQQLAGRLDTQYFGPGTRLTVL.

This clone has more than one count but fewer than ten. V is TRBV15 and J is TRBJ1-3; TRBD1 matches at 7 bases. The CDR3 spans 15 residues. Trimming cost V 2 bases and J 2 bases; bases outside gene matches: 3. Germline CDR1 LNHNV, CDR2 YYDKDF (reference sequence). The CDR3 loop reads CATSRIDRAGNTIYF. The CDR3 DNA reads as TGTGCCACCAGCAGAATAGACAGGGCTGGAAACACCATATATTTT.

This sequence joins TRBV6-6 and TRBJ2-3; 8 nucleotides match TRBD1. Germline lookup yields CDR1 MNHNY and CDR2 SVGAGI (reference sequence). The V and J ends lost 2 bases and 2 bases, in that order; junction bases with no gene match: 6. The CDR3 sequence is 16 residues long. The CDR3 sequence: CASSYAQGAVTDTQYF. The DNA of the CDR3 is TGTGCCAGCAGTTACGCCCAGGGGGCCGTCACAGATACGCAGTATTTT.

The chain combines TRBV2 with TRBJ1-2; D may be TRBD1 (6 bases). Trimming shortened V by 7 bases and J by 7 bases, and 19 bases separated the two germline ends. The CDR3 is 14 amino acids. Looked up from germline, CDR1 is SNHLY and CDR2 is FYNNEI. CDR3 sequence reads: CASTIDGGAGGYTF. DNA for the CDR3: TGTGCCAGCACCATCGACGGGGGGGCCGGTGGCTACACCTTC.

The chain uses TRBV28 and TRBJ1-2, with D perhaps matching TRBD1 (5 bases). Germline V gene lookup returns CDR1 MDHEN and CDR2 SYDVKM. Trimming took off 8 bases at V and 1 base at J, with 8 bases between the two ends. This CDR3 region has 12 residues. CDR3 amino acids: CASSTVNYGYTF. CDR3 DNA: TGTGCCAGCTCGACAGTTAACTATGGCTACACCTTC.

CDR3 DNA sequence: TGTGCCAGTAGTAAAGAACAGCAGAATTCACCCCTCCACTTT. Translation gives CASSKEQQNSPLHF. The chain joins TRBV19 to TRBJ1-6; D unclear. In germline, CDR1 is LNHDA, CDR2 SQIVND (reference sequence). This CDR3 comprises 14 residues. V shed 4 bases and J shed 7 bases, with 11 bases lying between them.

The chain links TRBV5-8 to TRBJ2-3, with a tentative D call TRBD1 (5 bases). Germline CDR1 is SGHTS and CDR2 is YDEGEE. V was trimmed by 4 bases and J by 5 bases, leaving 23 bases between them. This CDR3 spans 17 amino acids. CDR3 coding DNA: TGTGCCAGCAGCGAACACCTTCCCGGACAACTTAGAGATACGCAGTATTTT. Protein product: CASSEHLPGQLRDTQYF.

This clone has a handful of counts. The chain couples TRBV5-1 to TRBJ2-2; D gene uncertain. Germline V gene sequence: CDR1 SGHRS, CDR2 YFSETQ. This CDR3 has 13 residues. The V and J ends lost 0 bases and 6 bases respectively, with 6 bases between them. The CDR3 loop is CASSLGVPGELFF. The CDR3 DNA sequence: TGCGCCAGCAGCTTGGGAGTTCCCGGGGAGCTGTTTTTT.

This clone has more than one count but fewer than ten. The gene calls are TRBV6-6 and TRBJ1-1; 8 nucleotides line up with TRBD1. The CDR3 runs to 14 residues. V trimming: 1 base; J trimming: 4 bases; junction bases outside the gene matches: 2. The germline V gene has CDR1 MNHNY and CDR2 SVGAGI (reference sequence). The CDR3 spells CASSYLTGGTEAFF. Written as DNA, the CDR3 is TGTGCCAGCAGTTACTTAACAGGGGGCACTGAAGCTTTCTTT.

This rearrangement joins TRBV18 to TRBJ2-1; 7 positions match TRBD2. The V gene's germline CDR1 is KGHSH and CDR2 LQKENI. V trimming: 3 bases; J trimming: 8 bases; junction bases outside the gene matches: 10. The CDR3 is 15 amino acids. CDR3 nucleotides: TGTGCCAGCTCACCGTCTAGCGGCATGGGTCATGAGCAGTTCTTC. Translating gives CASSPSSGMGHEQFF.

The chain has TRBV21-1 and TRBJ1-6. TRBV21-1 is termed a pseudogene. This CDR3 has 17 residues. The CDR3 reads CASNIRLGESYNSPLHF. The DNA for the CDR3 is TGTGCCAGCAACATTCGTTTGGGGGAATCCTATAATTCACCCCTCCACTTT.